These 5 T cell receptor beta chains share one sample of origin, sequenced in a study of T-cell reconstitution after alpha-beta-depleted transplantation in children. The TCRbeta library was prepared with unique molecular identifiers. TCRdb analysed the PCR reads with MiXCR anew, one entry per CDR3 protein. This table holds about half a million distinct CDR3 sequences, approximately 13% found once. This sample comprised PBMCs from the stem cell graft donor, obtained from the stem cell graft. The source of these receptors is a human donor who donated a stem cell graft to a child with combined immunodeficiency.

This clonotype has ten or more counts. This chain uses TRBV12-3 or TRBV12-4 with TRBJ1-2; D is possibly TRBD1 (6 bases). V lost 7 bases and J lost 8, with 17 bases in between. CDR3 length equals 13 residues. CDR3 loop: CASTIAEGDGYTF. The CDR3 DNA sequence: TGTGCCAGCACCATAGCGGAGGGGGACGGCTACACCTTC.

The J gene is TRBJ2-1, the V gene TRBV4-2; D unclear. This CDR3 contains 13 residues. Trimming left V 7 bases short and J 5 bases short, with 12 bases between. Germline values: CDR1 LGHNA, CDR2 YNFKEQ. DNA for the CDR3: TGTGCCAGCAAAGCTCTGGTAGACAATGAGCAGTTCTTC. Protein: CASKALVDNEQFF.

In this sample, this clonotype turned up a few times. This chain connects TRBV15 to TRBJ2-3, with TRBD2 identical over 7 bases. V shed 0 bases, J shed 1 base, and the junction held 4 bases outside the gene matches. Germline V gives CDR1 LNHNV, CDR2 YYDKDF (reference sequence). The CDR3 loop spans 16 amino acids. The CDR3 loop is CATSRDRSGGTDTQYF. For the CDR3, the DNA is TGTGCCACCAGCAGAGATAGAAGCGGGGGCACAGATACGCAGTATTTT.

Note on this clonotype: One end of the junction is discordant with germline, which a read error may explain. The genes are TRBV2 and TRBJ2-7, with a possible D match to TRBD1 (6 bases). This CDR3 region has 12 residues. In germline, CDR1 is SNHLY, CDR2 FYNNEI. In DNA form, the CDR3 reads TGTGCCAGCAGTGACCCCGGACAGAAGATTCTCTTC. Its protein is CASSDPGQKILF.

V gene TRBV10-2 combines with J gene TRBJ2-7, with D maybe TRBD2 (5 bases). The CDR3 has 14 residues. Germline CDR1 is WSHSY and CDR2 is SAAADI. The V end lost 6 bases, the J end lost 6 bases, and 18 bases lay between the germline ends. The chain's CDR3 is CASSVTQRAGEQYF. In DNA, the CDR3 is TGCGCCAGCAGCGTGACTCAACGCGCGGGCGAGCAGTACTTC.